This T cell receptor (beta chain) originates from a study of T-cell reconstitution after alpha-beta-depleted transplantation in children. V was cut by 5 bases and J by 5 bases, with 18 bases left in between. Germline lookup yields CDR1 SGHTA and CDR2 FQGNSA. The CDR3 spans 15 residues. This clonotype came up a few times. A TCRbeta library incorporating unique molecular identifiers was prepared. Via MiXCR, TCRdb re-called the PCR reads, giving one row per CDR3 protein. The sample lists approximately 390,000 distinct CDR3 sequences, around 9.9% seen once, with 5% to 6.5% in the top ten. This TCR came from a human donor who donated a stem cell graft to a child with acute myeloid leukemia. The sample here was PBMCs from the stem cell graft donor, taken from the stem cell graft. The gene calls are TRBV7-2 and TRBJ2-5; D is ambiguous. The CDR3 reads CASSLGDLQIETQYF. In DNA, the CDR3 is TGTGCCAGCAGCCTAGGTGATCTTCAAATCGAGACCCAGTACTTC.